This record looks at one T cell receptor (beta chain) sequence and its context. Profiling relied on immunoSEQ multiplex PCR, and the TCRdb table lists in-frame clones only, not all of them. The sample consists of about 88,000 clones, around 90% of them appearing once. This entry is derived from a study of technical replicates of blood from a handful of donors. Germline V gene data show CDR1 as MNHNS and CDR2 as SASEGT. Trimming removed 3 bases at V and 0 bases at J, with 10 bases between. The CDR3 consists of 15 residues. The chain couples TRBV6-1 to TRBJ2-3; D gene ambiguous. Sequencing used T cells isolated from PBMCs. The source of this sequence is a human donor in good health. The CDR3 loop is CASSDITASTDTQYF. CDR3 sequence (DNA): TGTGCCAGCAGTGACATAACAGCTAGCACAGATACGCAGTATTTT.